What follows are 20 T cell receptor beta chains derived from one specimen sequenced in a study of T-cell memory formation after mild COVID-19. TCRdb fed the 5' RACE reads into MiXCR, producing one record per CDR3 protein. The sample contains around 300,000 distinct CDR3 sequences, 13% to 15% of which appear only once. Sequencing was performed on PBMCs or a T cell subset sorted from them (not recorded which). Receptor source: a man aged 18 to 30 who had mild COVID-19 (a few samples of this study predate the infection). Cell type and time point are not known.

The sample holds a few counts of this clonotype. CDR3 region: CASNLPGTEGEDEQFF. CDR3 in DNA: TGTGCCAGTAATTTACCCGGGACTGAGGGGGAGGATGAGCAGTTCTTC. This chain uses TRBV6-6 with TRBJ2-1; D may be TRBD1 or TRBD2 (6 bases each). This CDR3 is 16 amino acids long. V lost 9 bases to trimming and J lost 8 bases, with 26 bases between them. Germline CDR1 and CDR2: MNHNY and SVGAGI (reference sequence).

The J gene is TRBJ1-1, the V gene TRBV5-1; TRBD1 might be the D (5 bases). The CDR3 length is 13 residues. Germline V gene sequence: CDR1 SGHRS, CDR2 YFSETQ. Between the trimmed V and J ends, which lost 4 bases and 5 bases, there was a span of 12 bases. The CDR3 reads CASSVNQGTEAFF. The CDR3 region has the DNA TGCGCCAGCAGCGTAAATCAGGGAACTGAAGCTTTCTTT. The full variable domain, rest sourced from reference TRBV5-1 and TRBJ1-1, is KAGVTQTPRYLIKTRGQQVTLSCSPISGHRSVSWYQQTPGQGLQFLFEYFSETQRNKGNFPGRFSGRQFSNSRSEMNVSTLELGDSALYLCASSVNQGTEAFFGQGTRLTVV.

As to this clonotype: A much larger clone differs from this one at a single base, so this may be a read error. The rearrangement links TRBV4-1 to TRBJ2-2; TRBD1 might be the D (5 bases). CDR3 size: 15 residues. Trimming took 5 bases from V and 4 from J, leaving 14 bases between them. The germline V gene encodes CDR1 MGHRA and CDR2 YSYEKL. As DNA, the CDR3 is TGCGCCAGCAGCGGGATCATGGGGCCCACCGGGGAGCTGTTTTTT. Its translation: CASSGIMGPTGELFF.

This chain uses TRBV20-1 with TRBJ2-4; D is perhaps TRBD1 (6 bases). The CDR3 is 12 residues long. Germline V gives CDR1 DFQATT, CDR2 SNEGSKA (reference sequence). V lost 3 bases, J lost 6 bases, and 9 bases lay in between. This CDR3 is CSARDSLNIQYF. Written as DNA, the CDR3 is TGCAGTGCTAGGGACAGCTTAAACATTCAGTACTTC.

This clonotype was seen only a few times. The chain is built from TRBV7-2 and TRBJ2-3; possibly TRBD2 for D (6 bases). Germline CDR1 and CDR2: SGHTA and FQGNSA. This CDR3 region has 15 residues. V lost 0 bases and J lost 5, with 12 bases in between. The chain's CDR3 is CASSLARIGGDTQYF. The CDR3, as DNA: TGTGCCAGCAGCTTAGCGCGGATCGGGGGAGATACGCAGTATTTT.

The chain joins TRBV6-2 or TRBV6-3 to TRBJ2-5; 8 bases are shared with TRBD2. The ends lost 0 bases at V and 1 base at J; junction bases unmatched: 7. This CDR3 has 17 residues. The germline gives CDR1 MNHEY, CDR2 SVGEGT. The DNA for the CDR3 is TGTGCCAGCAGTTACTCCCCGCGGGGGGAAACCCAAGAGACCCAGTACTTC. Protein sequence: CASSYSPRGETQETQYF.

V usage is TRBV12-3 or TRBV12-4 and J usage is TRBJ1-1; D may be TRBD1 (5 bases). V was clipped by 3 bases and J by 6 bases, with 14 bases between them. The CDR3 sequence is 14 residues long. CDR3 in DNA: TGTGCCAGCAGTTTCGGGGGGAAGCTCGCTGAAGCTTTCTTT. It translates to CASSFGGKLAEAFF.

This clonotype occurred a few times. J is TRBJ2-7 and V is TRBV7-6; D might be TRBD1 (6 bases). CDR3 length equals 16 residues. Germline assignment: CDR1 SGHVS and CDR2 FNYEAQ. V lost 2 bases and J 6 bases, leaving 20 bases between the germline ends. The CDR3 spells CASSLLSDSITGEQYF. The CDR3 nucleotides are TGTGCCAGCAGCTTACTCTCGGACAGTATCACAGGCGAGCAGTACTTC.

The chain links TRBV7-9 to TRBJ1-3, with TRBD1 matching over 12 bases. CDR3 length equals 14 residues. Germline V lookup: CDR1 SEHNR, CDR2 FQNEAQ (reference sequence). The trim removed 6 bases at V and 8 bases at J, leaving 5 bases unmatched. The CDR3 is CASRGQGAADTIYF. The CDR3 bases are TGTGCCAGCAGGGGACAGGGGGCTGCGGACACCATATATTTT.

This clonotype was counted between two and nine times. The chain uses TRBV28 and TRBJ2-7; 8 positions match TRBD1. From germline, CDR1 is MDHEN and CDR2 SYDVKM. The CDR3 has 15 amino acids. V was clipped by 5 bases and J by 5 bases; unmatched bases: 11. CDR3 sequence (DNA): TGTGCCAGCAGTCCCCAAGGACAGGGAGAGAACGAGCAGTACGTC. Encoded protein: CASSPQGQGENEQYV.

This clonotype appeared a few times. The V and J genes are TRBV12-3 or TRBV12-4 and TRBJ1-5, with TRBD1 matching over 8 bases. The CDR3 has 15 amino acids. V shed 1 base, J shed 7 bases, and the junction held 6 bases outside the gene matches. CDR3 in amino acids: CASSLVGDRRQPQHF. The CDR3 DNA sequence: TGTGCCAGCAGTTTAGTAGGGGACAGGAGACAGCCCCAGCATTTT.

In its sample, this clonotype was seen a few times. The chain uses TRBV23-1 and TRBJ2-1; 7 bases are shared with TRBD1. TRBV23-1 is classed as an ORF, of uncertain function. CDR3 length: 13 amino acids. J lost 7 bases, V lost 9 bases, and 9 bases had no gene match. CDR3 sequence: CASHGTETNEQFF. The DNA of the CDR3 is TGCGCCAGTCATGGGACAGAGACTAATGAGCAGTTCTTC.

The CDR3 spells CASSSTGGNTEAFF. DNA of the CDR3: TGTGCCAGCAGTTCGACAGGGGGCAACACTGAAGCTTTCTTT. The rearrangement links TRBV7-3 to TRBJ1-1; 10 nucleotides align to TRBD1. CDR1 SGHTA and CDR2 FQGTGA come from the germline V gene. V lost 6 bases and J lost 2; bases outside the gene matches: 3. This CDR3 comprises 14 residues.

This clonotype was detected many times. This sequence joins TRBV7-2 and TRBJ2-2; tentatively, D is TRBD1 (6 bases). Between the trimmed V and J ends, which lost 6 bases and 1 base, there was a span of 12 bases. Germline values: CDR1 SGHTA, CDR2 FQGNSA. The CDR3 extends over 15 amino acids. CDR3 DNA sequence: TGTGCCAGCAGGAAGACAGGAGGGAACACCGGGGAGCTGTTTTTT. The encoded protein is CASRKTGGNTGELFF. The full variable domain, with the rest looked up from reference TRBV7-2 and TRBJ2-2, is GAGVSQSPSNKVTEKGKDVELRCDPISGHTALYWYRQSLGQGLEFLIYFQGNSAPDKSGLPSDRFSAERTGGSVSTLTIQRTQQEDSAVYLCASRKTGGNTGELFFGEGSRLTVL.

The chain carries TRBV15 and TRBJ1-1; D remains ambiguous. The length of the CDR3 is 13 residues. Trimming shortened V by 1 base and J by 5 bases, and 8 bases separated the two germline ends. From germline, CDR1 is LNHNV and CDR2 YYDKDF (reference sequence). The CDR3, as DNA: TGTGCCACCAGCAGAGGCGAAGGGACTGAAGCTTTCTTT. This sequence encodes CATSRGEGTEAFF.

This clonotype was recorded a few times. V and J are TRBV7-6 and TRBJ2-1; 9 bases are shared with TRBD2. The junction had 9 bases not matched to a gene; V was cut back by 5 bases and J by 4 bases. CDR1 is SGHVS and CDR2 is FNYEAQ in the germline V gene. The length of the CDR3 is 16 residues. In DNA, the CDR3 is TGTGCCAGCAGCCAGACAGCGGGGGGTTCATACAATGAGCAGTTCTTC. Amino acid sequence: CASSQTAGGSYNEQFF.

This chain links TRBV20-1 with TRBJ1-6; TRBD1 is a possible D gene (5 bases). V lost 3 bases and J 2 bases, leaving 14 bases between the germline ends. Germline lookup yields CDR1 DFQATT and CDR2 SNEGSKA (reference sequence). The length of the CDR3 is 16 residues. CDR3 residues: CSASPTRGPYNSPLHF. The DNA for the CDR3 is TGCAGTGCTAGTCCCACTCGGGGCCCCTATAATTCACCCCTCCACTTT.

The table lists this clonotype with a few counts. The genes are TRBV20-1 and TRBJ2-7; maybe TRBD2 (5 bases). The germline V gene has CDR1 DFQATT and CDR2 SNEGSKA (reference sequence). The CDR3 sequence is 11 residues long. The V end lost 1 base, the J end lost 6 bases, and 7 bases lay between the germline ends. The DNA of the CDR3 is TGCAGTGCTAGAGTGGGAGTCGAGCAGTACTTC. This sequence encodes CSARVGVEQYF.

The chain has TRBV6-2 or TRBV6-3 and TRBJ1-5; D unclear. The V gene lost 6 bases and the J gene lost 4 bases, with 10 bases spanning the gap. From germline, CDR1 is MNHEY and CDR2 SVGEGT. This CDR3 has 13 amino acids. This chain's CDR3 is CASRNGRNQPQHF. DNA of the CDR3: TGTGCCAGCAGGAACGGACGAAATCAGCCCCAGCATTTT.

J is TRBJ2-1 and V is TRBV25-1, with 9 bases aligning to TRBD1. V gave up 3 bases and J gave up 1 base; unmatched junction bases: 4. CDR3 length: 16 amino acids. The germline gives CDR1 MGHDK, CDR2 SYGVNS. CDR3 residues: CASSDPGQGSYNEQFF. CDR3 sequence (DNA): TGTGCCAGCAGTGACCCCGGACAGGGGTCCTACAATGAGCAGTTCTTC.